This T cell receptor beta chain was documented in a study of OX40 agonist ivuxolimab in advanced cancers. Study context: Given to patients was ivuxolimab, an agonistic anti-OX40 (CD134) antibody. Participants could have had prior anti-PD-1, anti-PD-L1 or anti-CTLA-4 therapy, and less than 45% had some.

Study-level findings and limits: The average count of expanded clones was higher among CD8+ T cells than among CD4+.

Germline V gives CDR1 LGHNT, CDR2 FRNRAP. The CDR3 consists of 15 residues. Trimming cost V 11 bases and J 2 bases, with 19 bases left between them. With respect to this clone: Its antigen remains unidentified.

The method was immunoSEQ multiplex PCR; TCRdb's version includes in-frame clones alone and lacks a portion of them. Among roughly 70,000 clones, approximately 78% were seen once, and the ten largest hold approximately 0.4%. The TCR sequence derives from an adult with an advanced solid tumor such as melanoma, head and neck, liver or kidney cancer. This rearrangement joins TRBV12-5 to TRBJ1-3; D perhaps matches TRBD1 (6 bases). This material consisted of CD4+ or CD8+ T cells sorted from blood, taken in a trial of the OX40 agonist ivuxolimab. The chain's CDR3 is CAGTQGVSPGNTIYF. The CDR3 bases are TGTGCTGGAACACAGGGAGTGAGTCCTGGAAACACCATATATTTT. The full variable domain, rest sourced from reference TRBV12-5 and TRBJ1-3, is DARVTQTPRHKVTEMGQEVTMRCQPILGHNTVFWYRQTMMQGLELLAYFRNRAPLDDSGMPKDRFSAEMPDATLATLKIQPSEPRDSAVYFCAGTQGVSPGNTIYFGEGSWLTVV.